Each of the 31 T cell receptor beta chains below was sequenced from the same sample in a study of regulatory T cells in long-lasting Graves disease. Time point indicated: newly diagnosed GD, antithyroid drugs for less than 3 months. With RNA extracted from PBMCs as input, the TCR library was made. According to the study, TCR beta libraries were built with iRepertoire HTBI primers and CDR3-region Arm-PCR. From the multiplex PCR reads, TCRdb called clonotypes with MiXCR, one entry per CDR3 protein. The table has some 400,000 distinct CDR3 sequences, under 15% seen once; the top ten hold approximately 15%. In addition, the sample was reused for a study of T cells in Graves' hyperthyroidism and ophthalmopathy.

Sequenced here: peripheral blood mononuclear cells (PBMCs), sampled at new diagnosis, from a patient treated with antithyroid drugs. All receptors come from a woman younger than 45 with Graves disease.

This clonotype was found many times. CDR3 amino acids: CASSPTGMNTEAFF. The CDR3 DNA reads TGTGCCAGCAGCCCGACGGGGATGAACACTGAAGCTTTCTTT. This chain joins TRBV6-1 and TRBJ1-1; D remains unclear. The CDR3 has 14 amino acids. Germline V gene lookup returns CDR1 MNHNS and CDR2 SASEGT. V was shortened by 6 bases and J by 0 bases, with 11 bases between the two germline ends.

This clonotype was counted between two and nine times. With a much larger clone just one base away, this may be a read error. The chain employs TRBV11-2 and TRBJ2-1; 13 positions agree with TRBD2. Germline V gene sequence: CDR1 SGHAT, CDR2 FQNNGV. V dropped 5 bases and J dropped 8; count of bases not matched to a gene: 21. CDR3 length: 20 residues. The CDR3 sequence is CASSQGDTWTSGRLYHEQFF. CDR3 coding DNA: TGTGCCAGCAGCCAAGGGGACACCTGGACTAGCGGGAGACTTTATCATGAGCAGTTCTTC.

This clonotype has ten or more counts. J is TRBJ1-2 and V is TRBV5-1, with D tentatively TRBD1 (6 bases). Germline V gene sequence: CDR1 SGHRS, CDR2 YFSETQ. Trimming left V 2 bases short and J 4 bases short, with 9 bases between. The CDR3 is 13 amino acids. The CDR3 is CASSLQGSYGYTF. The CDR3 DNA follows: TGCGCCAGCAGCTTACAGGGCTCCTATGGCTACACCTTC.

This clonotype was detected ten times or more. Here the CDR3 DNA reads TGTGCCTGGAGTCACAGGGGATACGAGCAGTACTTC. Its protein is CAWSHRGYEQYF. V gene TRBV30 combines with J gene TRBJ2-7; 7 bases line up with TRBD1. The CDR3 length is 12 residues. Germline V CDR1 and CDR2: GTSNPN, SVGIG (reference sequence). J gave up 4 bases and V 2 bases, and 2 bases lay outside the gene matches.

The V call is TRBV4-1, the J call TRBJ1-2; D is undetermined. This CDR3 comprises 16 residues. Germline lookup yields CDR1 MGHRA and CDR2 YSYEKL. V was cut by 3 bases and J by 4 bases, with 18 bases left in between. Here the CDR3 reads CASSQETEPGGYGYTF. CDR3 nucleotides: TGCGCCAGCAGCCAGGAAACAGAACCTGGCGGCTATGGCTACACCTTC.

This clonotype was recorded a few times. V is TRBV19 and J is TRBJ1-2, with D hard to call. Trimming removed 3 bases at V and 6 bases at J, with 5 bases between. Germline V gene lookup returns CDR1 LNHDA and CDR2 SQIVND (reference sequence). This CDR3 is 11 amino acids long. CDR3 nucleotide sequence: TGTGCCAGTAGTATCCGGGATGGCTACACCTTC. Protein product: CASSIRDGYTF.

This clonotype occurred many times. The chain employs TRBV27 and TRBJ1-2, with 7 bases fitting TRBD1. V trimming: 6 bases; J trimming: 0 bases; junction bases outside the gene matches: 4. From germline, CDR1 is MNHEY and CDR2 SMNVEV (reference sequence). The CDR3 is made up of 14 amino acids. The CDR3 sequence is CASSPQGANYGYTF. The CDR3 DNA reads as TGTGCCAGCAGCCCGCAGGGGGCTAACTATGGCTACACCTTC.

For this clonotype: A much larger clone lies a single base off, so this may be a read error. This chain joins TRBV7-9 and TRBJ2-7, with D possibly TRBD2 on 7 matching bases. V lost 5 bases and J lost 1, with 12 bases in between. Germline CDR1 reads SEHNR; CDR2 reads FQNEAQ (reference sequence). The CDR3 contains 14 residues. CDR3 sequence: CASSPGEGSYEQYF. In DNA, the CDR3 is TGTGCCAGCAGCCCAGGGGAGGGATCCTACGAGCAGTACTTC.

The sample holds many counts of this clonotype. The chain couples TRBV12-3 or TRBV12-4 to TRBJ2-5; possibly TRBD2 for D (5 bases). V gave up 6 bases and J gave up 3 bases, with 20 bases separating them. The CDR3 has 16 amino acids. In DNA, the CDR3 is TGTGCCAGCAGCCCACTTGGGTGGGCGGGTGAAGAGACCCAGTACTTC. As protein: CASSPLGWAGEETQYF.

This clonotype was seen repeatedly, ten times or more. V usage is TRBV6-2 or TRBV6-3 and J usage is TRBJ2-7, with D possibly being TRBD1 (6 bases). The CDR3 extends over 13 amino acids. The V end was cut by 6 bases, the J end by 3 bases, with 12 bases between. Germline CDR1 reads MNHEY; CDR2 reads SVGEGT. CDR3 nucleotide sequence: TGTGCCAGCAGCACGGGACACGTCTACGAGCAGTACTTC. Encoded protein: CASSTGHVYEQYF.

Only a few counts were recorded for this clonotype. V gene TRBV30 combines with J gene TRBJ2-1; 9 bases fit TRBD2. The CDR3 loop spans 16 amino acids. The V gene end was trimmed by 2 bases and the J gene end by 4 bases; junction bases not matched to a gene: 9. CDR1 GTSNPN and CDR2 SVGIG come from the germline V gene (reference sequence). CDR3 DNA: TGTGCCTGGAGTCTCCCGGGACTAGCCCTATACAATGAGCAGTTCTTC. Translating gives CAWSLPGLALYNEQFF.

This clonotype was seen more than once but under ten times. J is TRBJ2-2 and V is TRBV2; 9 bases line up with TRBD1. The junction had 15 bases not matched to a gene; V was cut back by 3 bases and J by 4 bases. Germline lookup yields CDR1 SNHLY and CDR2 FYNNEI. The CDR3 spans 19 residues. This CDR3 reads CASSEGRDRVPTRTGELFF. Here the CDR3 DNA reads TGTGCCAGCAGTGAGGGCCGGGACAGGGTTCCCACACGCACCGGGGAGCTGTTTTTT.

This clonotype was seen many times. The V and J genes are TRBV15 and TRBJ2-1; 8 positions match TRBD2. CDR1 and CDR2 from the germline V gene are LNHNV and YYDKDF (reference sequence). The CDR3 covers 16 residues. V lost 3 bases to trimming and J lost 4 bases; unmatched junction nucleotides: 8. CDR3 sequence reads: CATSRGLAGRYNEQFF. In DNA form, the CDR3 reads TGTGCCACCAGCAGGGGATTAGCGGGAAGATACAATGAGCAGTTCTTC.

The table lists this clonotype with many counts. The rearrangement uses TRBV28 and TRBJ2-1; D not certain. The V gene's germline CDR1 is MDHEN and CDR2 SYDVKM. Trimming left V 4 bases short and J 4 bases short, with 14 bases between. The CDR3 is 15 amino acids. CDR3 residues: CASSSSPASYNEQFF. CDR3 in DNA: TGTGCCAGCAGTTCCTCCCCGGCCTCATACAATGAGCAGTTCTTC.

This clonotype appeared many times. The genes are TRBV5-1 and TRBJ1-1; TRBD1 is a possible D gene (6 bases). The germline gives CDR1 SGHRS, CDR2 YFSETQ. Trimming pared 4 bases from V and 0 bases from J, leaving 22 bases between. CDR3 length: 18 amino acids. The CDR3 DNA sequence: TGCGCCAGCAGCCCCCCCCTCCAGGGGCGAAGCTTGAACACTGAAGCTTTCTTT. Its translation: CASSPPLQGRSLNTEAFF.

The V and J genes are TRBV11-1 and TRBJ2-1; 9 nucleotides align to TRBD2. From germline, CDR1 is SGHAT and CDR2 FQDESV (reference sequence). The V gene end was trimmed by 1 base and the J gene end by 4 bases; junction bases not matched to a gene: 5. This CDR3 has 16 residues. DNA of the CDR3: TGTGCCAGCAGCTTAGAGCCTAGCGGGGTATACAATGAGCAGTTCTTC. It encodes CASSLEPSGVYNEQFF.

At least ten counts were recorded for this clonotype. This sequence joins TRBV9 and TRBJ2-7; 10 nucleotides agree with TRBD2. Trimming cost V 0 bases and J 3 bases; bases outside gene matches: 3. Germline assignment: CDR1 SGDLS and CDR2 YYNGEE. The CDR3 loop spans 15 amino acids. CDR3 protein: CASSVGPSGSYEQYF. Here the CDR3 DNA reads TGTGCCAGCAGCGTAGGTCCTAGCGGGAGCTACGAGCAGTACTTC. Full variable domain (missing parts from reference TRBV9 and TRBJ2-7): DSGVTQTPKHLITATGQRVTLRCSPRSGDLSVYWYQQSLDQGLQFLIQYYNGEERAKGNILERFSAQQFPDLHSELNLSSLELGDSALYFCASSVGPSGSYEQYFGPGTRLTVT.

This clonotype was observed many times. The chain uses TRBV20-1 and TRBJ2-6; 10 bases line up with TRBD1. Losses at the gene ends were 2 bases for V and 0 bases for J; bases not matched to a gene: 10. Germline values: CDR1 DFQATT, CDR2 SNEGSKA (reference sequence). CDR3 length equals 19 residues. The CDR3 sequence is CSARLPGGTGDSGANVLTF. In nucleotides, the CDR3 is TGCAGTGCTAGACTACCCGGCGGGACAGGGGACTCTGGGGCCAACGTCCTGACTTTC.

The chain carries TRBV5-4 and TRBJ2-1; D is uncertain. This CDR3 comprises 11 residues. Between the trimmed V and J ends, which lost 1 base and 10 bases, there was a span of 6 bases. CDR1 SGHNT and CDR2 YYREEE come from the germline V gene (reference sequence). CDR3 DNA sequence: TGTGCCAGCAGCTTGATAAAGGAGCAGTTCTTC. The encoded protein is CASSLIKEQFF.

Concerning this clonotype itself: Being one base from a much bigger clone, this may be a read error. V gene TRBV18 combines with J gene TRBJ1-2; maybe TRBD1 (5 bases). The V gene's germline CDR1 is KGHSH and CDR2 LQKENI. CDR3 length: 14 residues. V lost 5 bases and J lost 4, with 14 bases in between. The CDR3 DNA follows: TGTGCCAGCTCAGAGAGAGGGGCAGGCTATGGCTACACCTTC. Translating gives CASSERGAGYGYTF.

Only a few counts were recorded for this clonotype. The V and J genes are TRBV19 and TRBJ1-2; tentative D call: TRBD1 (6 bases). V gave up 4 bases and J gave up 3 bases, with 18 bases separating them. This CDR3 has 16 residues. From germline, CDR1 is LNHDA and CDR2 SQIVND (reference sequence). The CDR3 DNA reads as TGTGCCAGTAGTAAAACGGGGGGGCGAGGCGACTATGGCTACACCTTC. Protein sequence: CASSKTGGRGDYGYTF.

There are many counts of this clonotype. The chain links TRBV12-3 or TRBV12-4 to TRBJ2-6; no reliable D call. The CDR3 extends over 16 amino acids. Trimming shortened V by 0 bases and J by 2 bases, and 8 bases separated the two germline ends. The CDR3 here is CASSLAGLAGANVLTF. DNA of the CDR3: TGTGCCAGCAGTTTAGCGGGGTTAGCTGGGGCCAACGTCCTGACTTTC.

There are a few counts of this clonotype. This sequence joins TRBV24-1 and TRBJ2-1; D gene unclear. Germline V gives CDR1 KGHDR, CDR2 SFDVKD. V was pared by 3 bases and J by 9 bases, with 5 bases between. The length of the CDR3 is 11 residues. The CDR3 coding sequence is TGTGCCACCAGTGATCCCTTTGAGCAGTTCTTC. Protein sequence: CATSDPFEQFF.

This clonotype occurred a few times. The V call is TRBV20-1, the J call TRBJ2-1, with D possibly matching TRBD2 (6 bases). The CDR3 spans 12 residues. V lost 5 bases and J lost 9, with 14 bases in between. The germline CDR1 and CDR2 sequences are DFQATT and SNEGSKA (reference sequence). CDR3 protein: CSASGTWTEQFF. Written as DNA, the CDR3 is TGCAGTGCTTCCGGGACTTGGACTGAGCAGTTCTTC.

This chain links TRBV20-1 with TRBJ1-5; D is uncertain. Trimming stripped 4 bases from V and 1 base from J, with 11 bases between. The V gene's germline CDR1 is DFQATT and CDR2 SNEGSKA (reference sequence). CDR3 length: 14 amino acids. The CDR3 nucleotides read TGCAGTGCTACCCGACGGTACAGCAATCAGCCCCAGCATTTT. Translating it yields CSATRRYSNQPQHF.

This clonotype came up many times. This chain uses TRBV20-1 with TRBJ2-5; D may be TRBD1 or TRBD2 (5 bases each). V was clipped by 8 bases and J by 7 bases, with 20 bases between them. CDR1 is DFQATT and CDR2 is SNEGSKA in the germline V gene (reference sequence). This CDR3 comprises 13 residues. CDR3 loop: CSPHPGPRSTQYF. The CDR3 DNA reads as TGCAGTCCTCATCCGGGACCCAGGTCGACCCAGTACTTC.

This rearrangement joins TRBV29-1 to TRBJ1-2; D is unresolved. This CDR3 region has 11 residues. Germline V gene data show CDR1 as SQVTM and CDR2 as ANQGSEA. V shed 6 bases and J shed 5 bases, with 10 bases lying between them. CDR3 amino acids: CSVETPYGYTF. In DNA form, the CDR3 reads TGCAGCGTCGAGACACCGTATGGCTACACCTTC.

The chain joins TRBV6-2 or TRBV6-3 to TRBJ1-3, with D perhaps TRBD1 (6 bases). The CDR3 is 16 residues long. V lost 5 bases, J lost 0 bases, and 14 bases lay in between. Germline V gives CDR1 MNHEY, CDR2 SVGEGT. CDR3 sequence reads: CASSPQGSLSGNTIYF. CDR3 nucleotide sequence: TGTGCCAGCAGTCCACAGGGATCTCTCTCTGGAAACACCATATATTTT.

This clonotype has ten or more counts. The rearrangement uses TRBV3-1 and TRBJ2-1, with TRBD2 matching 7 bases. The germline gives CDR1 LGHDT, CDR2 YNNKEL (reference sequence). This CDR3 spans 17 amino acids. Unmatched junction bases numbered 12, after V lost 0 bases and J lost 7 bases. The CDR3 loop is CASSQERTGGFGNEQFF. In DNA, the CDR3 is TGTGCCAGCAGCCAAGAGAGGACGGGAGGATTCGGGAATGAGCAGTTCTTC.

On this clonotype itself: One base away lies a much larger clone, so this may be a sequencing read error. CDR3 bases: TGTGCCAGCAGTTCACTAGGGCAGACCCAGTTCTTC. This gives the protein CASSSLGQTQFF. The chain is built from TRBV2 and TRBJ2-1; D may be TRBD2 (5 bases). Germline CDR1 and CDR2: SNHLY and FYNNEI. This CDR3 spans 12 amino acids. The germline V and J ends were trimmed by 5 bases and 13 bases, with 15 bases remaining between them.

The table lists this clonotype with many counts. The CDR3 protein is CASGPPGGTDTQYF. Here the CDR3 DNA reads TGTGCCAGCGGCCCCCCCGGAGGCACAGATACGCAGTATTTT. The chain carries TRBV12-3 or TRBV12-4 and TRBJ2-3; D is unclear. The CDR3 is 14 residues long. The V end was cut by 8 bases, the J end by 1 base, with 13 bases between.